The 18 T cell receptor beta chains presented below share a single source sample, sequenced in a study of beta chain features in type 1 diabetes (dated by TCRdb to 2017 to 2018). Library creation used the immunoSEQ multiplex PCR assay. The entire isolated RNA was reverse transcribed using the High Capacity cDNA Reverse Transcription Kit, and thus expressed TCRB transcripts were sequenced. TCRdb holds this immuneACCESS table with in-frame rearrangements only. Some clones are missing; in checked studies, unresolved V genes explain under half, and the rest has no known cause. The sample has about 150,000 clones on record, roughly 11% of them singletons. The ten top clones hold over 2% of the sample. The material sequenced was central memory CD4+ T cells from blood. Receptors originate from a man aged 18 to 29 in good health.

This clone was detected only a few times. The chain recombines TRBV11-2 with TRBJ2-5; 7 bases align to TRBD2. The J segment lost 5 bases and the V segment lost 5 bases, leaving 5 bases of the junction unmatched. CDR1 SGHAT and CDR2 FQNNGV come from the germline V gene. The length of the CDR3 is 13 residues. The CDR3 DNA sequence: TGTGCCAGCAGCCCCGGACTAGTGGAGACCCAGTACTTC. It encodes CASSPGLVETQYF.

This chain links TRBV29-1 with TRBJ2-7, with a tentative D call TRBD2 (7 bases). V lost 0 bases to trimming and J lost 2 bases, with 17 bases between them. Germline CDR1 and CDR2: SQVTM and ANQGSEA. The CDR3 totals 16 residues. The CDR3 loop reads CSVEDRVRGGTYEQYF. The CDR3 coding sequence is TGCAGCGTTGAAGATCGGGTTAGGGGGGGAACCTACGAGCAGTACTTC.

This clone was counted only a few times. This CDR3 is CASSRMPGPPYEQYF. CDR3 DNA: TGTGCCAGCAGCCGGATGCCGGGTCCACCCTACGAGCAGTACTTC. V is TRBV7-3 and J is TRBJ2-7; no definite D call. Germline lookup yields CDR1 SGHTA and CDR2 FQGTGA. This CDR3 spans 15 amino acids. V lost 5 bases to trimming and J lost 2 bases, with 16 bases between them.

This clone was detected a few times. This chain connects TRBV5-1 to TRBJ2-1; 11 bases line up with TRBD2. Germline-derived CDR1 and CDR2 are SGHRS and YFSETQ. The CDR3 length is 15 residues. V lost 0 bases to trimming and J lost 9 bases; unmatched junction nucleotides: 5. This CDR3 reads CASSLGTSGSGEQFF. As DNA, the CDR3 is TGCGCCAGCAGCTTGGGGACTAGCGGGTCCGGTGAGCAGTTCTTC.

This clone has at least ten counts. This chain joins TRBV21-1 and TRBJ2-1; the D segment call TRBD1 is taken from the table without a DNA check. TRBV21-1 has pseudogene status. The CDR3 is 10 amino acids. The CDR3 region has the DNA TGTGCCAGCAGTACAGAGTCGCAGTTCTTC. It is translated as CASSTESQFF.

This clone was observed a handful of times. The rearrangement uses TRBV27 and TRBJ2-7; 10 nucleotides line up with TRBD1. CDR1 is MNHEY, CDR2 SMNVEV, per germline (reference sequence). The CDR3 is 16 amino acids. Trimming removed 5 bases from V and 6 bases from J; junction bases left unmatched: 13. CDR3 sequence reads: CASSTGTGVSYREQYF. CDR3 in DNA: TGTGCCAGCAGTACCGGGACAGGGGTCTCCTATCGCGAGCAGTACTTC.

This clone was counted only a few times. The V and J genes are TRBV5-1 and TRBJ2-7; D perhaps matches TRBD2 (5 bases). V was cut by 4 bases and J by 3 bases, with 8 bases left in between. The CDR3 length is 12 residues. From germline, CDR1 is SGHRS and CDR2 YFSETQ. This CDR3 reads CASSRSDYEQYF. DNA of the CDR3: TGCGCCAGCAGCCGTAGCGACTACGAGCAGTACTTC.

The CDR3 DNA reads as TGTGCCAGCCGAGGGTACCGGACCGGGGAGCTGTTTTTT. Amino acids: CASRGYRTGELFF. The chain joins TRBV7-2 to TRBJ2-2; D perhaps matches TRBD2 (5 bases). This CDR3 has 13 amino acids. V was shortened by 8 bases and J by 5 bases, with 12 bases between the two germline ends. CDR1 and CDR2 (germline): SGHTA, FQGNSA.

This sequence joins TRBV7-2 and TRBJ2-7, with 8 bases aligning to TRBD1. There are 15 residues in the CDR3. V was pared by 5 bases and J by 3 bases, with 9 bases of the junction left unmatched. Germline loops: CDR1 SGHTA, CDR2 FQGNSA. The CDR3 region has the DNA TGTGCCAGCAGCCCCAGGGGGCCAAGGGACTACGAGCAGTACTTC. Protein: CASSPRGPRDYEQYF.

There are many counts of this clone. The chain links TRBV11-1 to TRBJ2-5; D remains ambiguous. This CDR3 is built from 11 residues. Germline loops: CDR1 SGHAT, CDR2 FQDESV (reference sequence). Trimming pared 5 bases from V and 7 bases from J, leaving 8 bases between. CDR3 residues: CASSLSRTQYF. In nucleotides, the CDR3 is TGTGCCAGCAGCCTTTCGCGGACCCAGTACTTC.

This clone was recorded many times. The chain combines TRBV29-1 with TRBJ2-7; D is unclear. The CDR3 spans 11 residues. The ends were cut back, 7 bases at V and 3 bases at J, with 10 bases in the middle. CDR1 SQVTM and CDR2 ANQGSEA come from the germline V gene. The CDR3 region has the DNA TGCAGCGCTTCAAGGCTCTACGAGCAGTACTTC. This codes for CSASRLYEQYF.

The chain has TRBV7-9 and TRBJ2-1, with TRBD1 matching over 7 bases. This CDR3 is 15 amino acids long. Unmatched junction bases numbered 11, after V lost 0 bases and J lost 12 bases. The germline V gene has CDR1 SEHNR and CDR2 FQNEAQ (reference sequence). CDR3 amino acids: CASSLAANDRERQFF. The CDR3 DNA is TGTGCCAGCAGCTTAGCAGCAAACGACAGGGAACGGCAGTTCTTC.

The chain couples TRBV7-3 to TRBJ2-5, with D hard to call. The CDR3 runs 13 residues. V dropped 5 bases and J dropped 5 bases, with 12 bases sitting between them. The germline V gene has CDR1 SGHTA and CDR2 FQGTGA. This CDR3 reads CASSRKARETQYF. The CDR3 DNA sequence: TGTGCCAGCAGCCGGAAAGCTCGGGAGACCCAGTACTTC.

Only a few counts were recorded for this clone. J is TRBJ1-4 and V is TRBV4-3; 7 bases map to TRBD1. Germline CDR1 reads LGHNA; CDR2 reads YSLEER. The CDR3 is made up of 15 amino acids. The trim removed 3 bases at V and 5 bases at J, leaving 6 bases unmatched. CDR3 sequence (DNA): TGCGCCAGCAGCCATCTACAGGGGAAGAATGAAAAACTGTTTTTT. This translates into CASSHLQGKNEKLFF.

In this sample, this clone turned up a few times. The genes are TRBV18 and TRBJ2-3; 9 bases line up with TRBD1. This CDR3 comprises 16 residues. From germline, CDR1 is KGHSH and CDR2 LQKENI. V was clipped by 2 bases and J by 3 bases; unmatched bases: 6. CDR3 sequence reads: CASSPSRDRVTDTQYF. The CDR3 DNA sequence: TGTGCCAGCTCACCAAGCAGGGACAGGGTGACAGATACGCAGTATTTT.

This clone was seen a few times. CDR3 sequence: CSVGYSVEQYF. CDR3 nucleotide sequence: TGCAGCGTTGGGTACTCGGTCGAGCAGTACTTC. The chain employs TRBV29-1 and TRBJ2-5; D is unclear. The J call may be in error: the DNA end matches TRBJ2-7 better. The CDR3 is 11 amino acids. Germline CDR1 reads SQVTM; CDR2 reads ANQGSEA.

To note about this clone: This likely stems from a read error, as it lies one base from a far larger clone. This chain connects TRBV30 to TRBJ2-2, with no clear D. The length of the CDR3 is 15 residues. Germline-derived CDR1 and CDR2 are GTSNPN and SVGIG (reference sequence). Trimming left V 3 bases short and J 4 bases short, with 15 bases between. The CDR3 sequence is CAWSPSGPGTGELFF. In DNA form, the CDR3 reads TGTGCCTGGAGCCCTTCCGGACCGGGCACCGGGGAGCTGTTTTTT.

In this sample, this clone turned up a few times. This chain links TRBV29-1 with TRBJ2-2; no reliable D call. The germline V gene has CDR1 SQVTM and CDR2 ANQGSEA. The CDR3 runs to 13 residues. Trimming removed 6 bases from V and 4 bases from J, with 12 bases in between. CDR3 bases: TGCAGCGTCGACCCGGGTGTCACCGGGGAGCTGTTTTTT. Translated, it gives CSVDPGVTGELFF.